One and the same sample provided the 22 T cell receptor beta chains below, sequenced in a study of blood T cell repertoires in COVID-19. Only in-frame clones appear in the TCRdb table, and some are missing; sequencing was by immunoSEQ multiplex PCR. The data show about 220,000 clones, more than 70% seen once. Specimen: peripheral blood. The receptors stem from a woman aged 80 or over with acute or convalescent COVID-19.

This CDR3 reads CASSFIGGGYTF. The DNA for the CDR3 is TGTGCCAGTAGTTTTATAGGCGGTGGCTACACCTTC. V and J are TRBV19 and TRBJ1-2, with no clear D. CDR3 length equals 12 residues. Per the germline V gene, CDR1 is LNHDA and CDR2 is SQIVND (reference sequence). Between the trimmed V and J ends, which lost 5 bases and 7 bases, there was a span of 11 bases.

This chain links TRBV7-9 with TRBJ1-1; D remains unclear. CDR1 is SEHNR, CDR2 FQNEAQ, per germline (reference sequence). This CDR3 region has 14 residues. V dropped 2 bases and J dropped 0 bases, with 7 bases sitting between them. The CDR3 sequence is CASSLLRLNTEAFF. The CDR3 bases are TGTGCCAGCAGCTTACTTCGGTTGAACACTGAAGCTTTCTTT.

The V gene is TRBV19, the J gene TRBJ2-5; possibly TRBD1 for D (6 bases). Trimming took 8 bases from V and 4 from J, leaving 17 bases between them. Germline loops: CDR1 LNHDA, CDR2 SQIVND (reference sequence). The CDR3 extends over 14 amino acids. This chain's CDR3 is CASSLTGQLETQYF. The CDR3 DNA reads TGTGCCAGTTCCCTGACAGGCCAACTAGAGACCCAGTACTTC.

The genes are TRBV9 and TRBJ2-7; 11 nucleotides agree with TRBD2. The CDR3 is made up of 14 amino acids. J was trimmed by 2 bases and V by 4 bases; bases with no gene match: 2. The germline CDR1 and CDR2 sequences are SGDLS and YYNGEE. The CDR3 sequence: CASSFSGGAYEQYF. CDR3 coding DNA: TGTGCCAGCAGCTTTAGCGGGGGGGCCTACGAGCAGTACTTC.

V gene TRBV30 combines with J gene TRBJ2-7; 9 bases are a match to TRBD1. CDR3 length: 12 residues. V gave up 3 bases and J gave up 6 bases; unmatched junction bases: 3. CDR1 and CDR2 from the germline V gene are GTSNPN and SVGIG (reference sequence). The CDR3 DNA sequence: TGTGCCTGGAGGGGGACAGGGACCGAGCAGTACTTC. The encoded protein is CAWRGTGTEQYF.

The CDR3 DNA reads TGTGCCAGCAGCGTTTTACAGGAAACCGGGGAGCTGTTTTTT. It specifies CASSVLQETGELFF. The chain is built from TRBV9 and TRBJ2-2, with a tentative D call TRBD1 (5 bases). V lost 2 bases, J lost 5 bases, and 10 bases lay in between. The length of the CDR3 is 14 residues. The V gene's germline CDR1 is SGDLS and CDR2 YYNGEE.

DNA for the CDR3: TGTGCCAGCAGTACGGACAGGGGGCCTACGCGGGAGCTGTTTTTT. As protein: CASSTDRGPTRELFF. V is TRBV6-5 and J is TRBJ2-2; 11 bases are shared with TRBD1. CDR1 MNHEY and CDR2 SVGAGI come from the germline V gene. J gave up 9 bases and V 5 bases, and 8 bases lay outside the gene matches. There are 15 residues in the CDR3.

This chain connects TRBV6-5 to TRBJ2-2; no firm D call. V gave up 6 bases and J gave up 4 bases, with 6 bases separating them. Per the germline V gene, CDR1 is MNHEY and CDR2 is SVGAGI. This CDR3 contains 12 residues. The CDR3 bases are TGTGCCAGCAGGTTTCGCACCGGGGAGCTGTTTTTT. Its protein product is CASRFRTGELFF.

The CDR3 reads CASRAGLYGYTF. The CDR3 bases are TGTGCCAGCCGGGCAGGACTCTATGGCTACACCTTC. The V call is TRBV6-5, the J call TRBJ1-2; D is uncertain. V was clipped by 8 bases and J by 4 bases, with 11 bases between them. The CDR3 spans 12 residues. CDR1 is MNHEY and CDR2 is SVGAGI in the germline V gene.

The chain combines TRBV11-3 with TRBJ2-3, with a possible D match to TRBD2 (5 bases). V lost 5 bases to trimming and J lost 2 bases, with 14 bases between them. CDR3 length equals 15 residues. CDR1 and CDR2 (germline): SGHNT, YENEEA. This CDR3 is CASSLGGGDTDTQYF. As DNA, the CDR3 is TGTGCCAGCAGCCTCGGCGGAGGAGACACAGATACGCAGTATTTT.

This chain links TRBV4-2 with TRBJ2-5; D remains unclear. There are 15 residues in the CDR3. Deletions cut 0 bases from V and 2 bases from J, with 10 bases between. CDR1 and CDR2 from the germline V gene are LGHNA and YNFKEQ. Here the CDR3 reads CASSQEVGRQETQYF. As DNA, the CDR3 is TGTGCCAGCAGCCAAGAGGTGGGCAGACAAGAGACCCAGTACTTC.

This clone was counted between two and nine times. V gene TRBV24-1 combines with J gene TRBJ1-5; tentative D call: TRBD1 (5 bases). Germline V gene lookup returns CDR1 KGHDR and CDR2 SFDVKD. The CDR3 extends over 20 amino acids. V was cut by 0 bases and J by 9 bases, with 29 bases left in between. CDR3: CATSDLPTSSTRDSGSPQHF. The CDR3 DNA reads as TGTGCCACCAGTGATTTGCCGACTTCTAGTACCAGGGACTCGGGTTCGCCCCAGCATTTT.

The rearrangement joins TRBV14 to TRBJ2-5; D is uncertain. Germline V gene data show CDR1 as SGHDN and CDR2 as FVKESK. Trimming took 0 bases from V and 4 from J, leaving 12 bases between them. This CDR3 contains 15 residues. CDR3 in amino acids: CASSQDGEFRETQYF. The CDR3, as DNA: TGTGCCAGCAGCCAAGACGGTGAATTCCGAGAGACCCAGTACTTC.

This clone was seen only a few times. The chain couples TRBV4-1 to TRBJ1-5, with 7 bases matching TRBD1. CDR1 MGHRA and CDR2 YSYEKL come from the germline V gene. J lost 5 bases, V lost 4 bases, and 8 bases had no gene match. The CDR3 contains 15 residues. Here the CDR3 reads CASSRSRDSYQPQHF. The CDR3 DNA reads TGCGCCAGCAGCCGATCCCGGGACAGCTATCAGCCCCAGCATTTT.

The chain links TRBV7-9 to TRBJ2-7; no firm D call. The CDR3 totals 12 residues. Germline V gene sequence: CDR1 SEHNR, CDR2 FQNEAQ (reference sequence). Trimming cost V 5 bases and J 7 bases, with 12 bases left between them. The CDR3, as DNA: TGTGCCAGCAGCCAGCAAGTCGGGGAGCAGTACTTC. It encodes CASSQQVGEQYF.

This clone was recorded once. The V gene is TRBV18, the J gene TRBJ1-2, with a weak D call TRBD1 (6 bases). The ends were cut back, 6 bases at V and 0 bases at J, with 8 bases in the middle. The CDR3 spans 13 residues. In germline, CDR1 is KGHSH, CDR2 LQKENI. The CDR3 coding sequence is TGTGCCAGCTCTCGGACAGCTAACTATGGCTACACCTTC. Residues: CASSRTANYGYTF.

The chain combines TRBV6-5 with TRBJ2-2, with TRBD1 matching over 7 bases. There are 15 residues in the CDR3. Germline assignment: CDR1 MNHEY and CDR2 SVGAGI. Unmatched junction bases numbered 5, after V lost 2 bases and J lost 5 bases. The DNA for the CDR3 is TGTGCCAGCAGTTACCGACAGGGATCTACCGGGGAGCTGTTTTTT. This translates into CASSYRQGSTGELFF.

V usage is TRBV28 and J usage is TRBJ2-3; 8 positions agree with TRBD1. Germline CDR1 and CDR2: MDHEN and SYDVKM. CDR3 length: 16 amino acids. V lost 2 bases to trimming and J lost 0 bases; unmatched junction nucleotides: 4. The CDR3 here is CASSLGTGTSTDTQYF. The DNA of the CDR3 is TGTGCCAGCAGTTTAGGGACAGGCACTAGCACAGATACGCAGTATTTT.

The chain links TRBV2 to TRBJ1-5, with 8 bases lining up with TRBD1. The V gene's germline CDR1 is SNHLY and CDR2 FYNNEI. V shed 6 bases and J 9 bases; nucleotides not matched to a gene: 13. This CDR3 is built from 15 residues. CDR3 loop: CASSIGQGSVGPQHF. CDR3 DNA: TGTGCCAGCAGCATTGGACAGGGCTCGGTGGGGCCCCAGCATTTT.

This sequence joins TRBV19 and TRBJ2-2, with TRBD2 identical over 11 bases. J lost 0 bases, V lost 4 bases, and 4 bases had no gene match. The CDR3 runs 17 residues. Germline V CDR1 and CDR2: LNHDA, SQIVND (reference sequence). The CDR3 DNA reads TGTGCCAGTAGTAGGCTAGCGGGGGGAGCGAACACCGGGGAGCTGTTTTTT. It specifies CASSRLAGGANTGELFF. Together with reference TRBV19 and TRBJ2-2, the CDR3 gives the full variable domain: DGGITQSPKYLFRKEGQNVTLSCEQNLNHDAMYWYRQDPGQGLRLIYYSQIVNDFQKGDIAEGYSVSREKKESFPLTVTSAQKNPTAFYLCASSRLAGGANTGELFFGEGSRLTVL.

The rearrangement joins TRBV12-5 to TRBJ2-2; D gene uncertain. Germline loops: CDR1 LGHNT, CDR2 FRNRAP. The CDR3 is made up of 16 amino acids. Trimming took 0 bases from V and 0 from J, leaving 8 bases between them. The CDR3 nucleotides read TGTGCTAGTGGTTTGGTAGTGTCAGCGAACACCGGGGAGCTGTTTTTT. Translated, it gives CASGLVVSANTGELFF.

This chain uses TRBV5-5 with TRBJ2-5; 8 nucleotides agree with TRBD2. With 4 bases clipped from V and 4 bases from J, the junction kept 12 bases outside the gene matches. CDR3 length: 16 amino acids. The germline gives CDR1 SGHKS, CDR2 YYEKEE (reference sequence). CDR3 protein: CASSPVGGRGGETQYF. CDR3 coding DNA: TGTGCCAGCAGCCCAGTTGGGGGACGGGGGGGAGAGACCCAGTACTTC.